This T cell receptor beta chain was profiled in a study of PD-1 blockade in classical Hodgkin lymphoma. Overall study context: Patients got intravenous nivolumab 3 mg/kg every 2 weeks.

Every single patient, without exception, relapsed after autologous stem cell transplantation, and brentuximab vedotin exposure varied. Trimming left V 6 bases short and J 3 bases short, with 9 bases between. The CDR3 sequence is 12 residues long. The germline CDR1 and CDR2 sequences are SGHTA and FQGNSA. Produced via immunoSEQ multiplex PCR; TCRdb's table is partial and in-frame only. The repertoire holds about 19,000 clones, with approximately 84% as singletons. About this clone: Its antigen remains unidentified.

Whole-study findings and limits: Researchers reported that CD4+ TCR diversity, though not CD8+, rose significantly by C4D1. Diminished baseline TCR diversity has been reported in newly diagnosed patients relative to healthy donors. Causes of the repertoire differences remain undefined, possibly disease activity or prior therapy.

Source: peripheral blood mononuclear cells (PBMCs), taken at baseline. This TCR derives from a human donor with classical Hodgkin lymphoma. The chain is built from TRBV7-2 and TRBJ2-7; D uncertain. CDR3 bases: TGTGCCAGCAGTCGAAGGCGCTACGAGCAGTACTTC. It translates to CASSRRRYEQYF.